This TCR beta chain was recovered during a study of cytomegalovirus exposure and HLA in healthy donors. Study-wide results and limits: Specificity for CMV antigens was confirmed in vitro for a few of the CMV-associated chains. Most observed TCR sequences were rare, whereas some public TCRs were detected in many donors. A list of around 160 TCR beta chains associated with cytomegalovirus was given.

Trimming cost V 3 bases and J 2 bases; bases outside gene matches: 7. Germline V gene lookup returns CDR1 GTSNPN and CDR2 SVGIG (reference sequence). The CDR3 sequence is 15 residues long. A remark on this clone: Its antigen is unidentified.

Method: immunoSEQ multiplex PCR; TCRdb's copy keeps in-frame clones and lacks some. This sample has approximately 220,000 clones, with over 80% found just once. The sample was PBMCs. The chain carries TRBV30 and TRBJ2-7; TRBD1 aligns across 10 bases. The sequence came from a woman aged 25 to 39 in good health and CMV-seropositive. CDR3 nucleotide sequence: TGTGCCTGGAGGATCAGGACAGGGGGAGCCTACGAGCAGTACTTC. It is translated as CAWRIRTGGAYEQYF.